This T cell receptor beta chain came from a study of shared clonotypes between healthy human individuals. Germline assignment: CDR1 SGHRS and CDR2 YFSETQ. CDR3 length equals 15 residues. V lost 3 bases to trimming and J lost 0 bases; unmatched junction nucleotides: 1. Clones were sequenced by immunoSEQ multiplex PCR, and TCRdb holds only the in-frame ones, with some missing. This table holds hundreds of thousands of clones, more than 75% found once. The chain has TRBV5-1 and TRBJ2-3; 10 bases agree with TRBD2. What was sequenced was PBMCs. The source is a woman in her thirties or forties in good health. Some clones in this sample may be carry-over from other donors' samples. In DNA form, the CDR3 reads TGCGCCAGCAGCTCGACTAGCGGGAGCACAGATACGCAGTATTTT. Protein sequence: CASSSTSGSTDTQYF.